The 3 T cell receptor beta chains given below trace back to one sample, sequenced in a study of response to subunit inactivated influenza vaccine. TCRdb reprocessed the RT-PCR reads via MiXCR and lists one record per CDR3 protein. The table shows about 580,000 distinct CDR3 sequences, with 14% occurring only once. This specimen was PBMCs from blood, taken 11 to 12 days after vaccination. The source of these receptors is a man in his fifties or sixties who received an inactivated influenza vaccine.

The chain is built from TRBV28 and TRBJ2-1, with a tentative D call TRBD1 (6 bases). CDR3 size: 13 residues. V was clipped by 5 bases and J by 9 bases, with 14 bases between them. Per the germline V gene, CDR1 is MDHEN and CDR2 is SYDVKM. The CDR3 DNA sequence: TGTGCCAGCAGTCCTTCAGGGGTGGGTGAGCAGTTCTTC. As protein: CASSPSGVGEQFF.

This clonotype has only a few counts. The chain's CDR3 is CASSLYVQGSIDTQYF. The CDR3 coding sequence is TGTGCCAGCAGCTTATACGTCCAGGGTAGTATAGATACGCAGTATTTT. This chain links TRBV11-2 with TRBJ2-3; a weak D match, TRBD1 (5 bases). CDR3 size: 16 residues. The germline gives CDR1 SGHAT, CDR2 FQNNGV. The V and J ends lost 2 bases and 5 bases respectively, with 17 bases between them. Variable domain in full (rest from reference TRBV11-2 and TRBJ2-3): EAGVAQSPRYKIIEKRQSVAFWCNPISGHATLYWYQQILGQGPKLLIQFQNNGVVDDSQLPKDRFSAERLKGVDSTLKIQPAKLEDSAVYLCASSLYVQGSIDTQYFGPGTRLTVL.

On this clonotype itself: A clone one base away is much larger, so this may be a read error. The rearrangement links TRBV16 to TRBJ1-2, with 8 nucleotides matching TRBD1. The CDR3 extends over 15 amino acids. Per the germline V gene, CDR1 is KGHSY and CDR2 is FQNENV. The CDR3 loop reads CASGQSFQGASGYTF. The DNA for the CDR3 is TGTGCCAGCGGCCAATCTTTTCAGGGGGCGAGTGGCTACACCTTC.